The 15 T cell receptor beta chains in this list originate from one sample, sequenced in a study of response to subunit inactivated influenza vaccine. TCRdb re-derived calls from the RT-PCR reads in MiXCR, one entry per CDR3 protein. The sample holds around 500,000 distinct CDR3 sequences, 9.5% to 13% seen once. Sequenced here: PBMCs from blood, sampled 45 days after vaccination. These receptors were taken from a man aged 45-65 years who received an inactivated influenza vaccine.

This clonotype has at least ten counts. V gene TRBV4-2 combines with J gene TRBJ2-1; 8 positions match TRBD2. Germline V lookup: CDR1 LGHNA, CDR2 YNFKEQ. V trimming: 1 base; J trimming: 7 bases; junction bases outside the gene matches: 3. CDR3 length equals 14 residues. The CDR3 loop reads CASSQVAGLNEQFF. CDR3 in DNA: TGTGCCAGCAGCCAAGTAGCGGGGCTTAATGAGCAGTTCTTC.

This clonotype was counted at least ten times. The rearrangement joins TRBV5-1 to TRBJ2-7; TRBD1 matches at 7 bases. The V and J ends lost 5 bases and 3 bases, in that order; junction bases with no gene match: 8. There are 14 residues in the CDR3. Per germline, CDR1 SGHRS and CDR2 YFSETQ. In nucleotides, the CDR3 is TGCGCCAGCAGTGCCTCGGGACAGCTCTACGAGCAGTACTTC. This encodes CASSASGQLYEQYF.

The V and J genes are TRBV5-1 and TRBJ2-2; D unclear. With 2 bases removed from V and 2 bases from J, the gap between germline ends came to 13 bases. The V gene's germline CDR1 is SGHRS and CDR2 YFSETQ. The CDR3 covers 16 residues. CDR3 residues: CASSLEVSANTGELFF. CDR3 bases: TGCGCCAGCAGCTTAGAAGTTTCAGCAAACACCGGGGAGCTGTTTTTT.

This clonotype was seen at least ten times. V usage is TRBV7-3 and J usage is TRBJ2-3, with no clear D. The CDR3 has 14 residues. Trimming removed 0 bases from V and 1 base from J, with 5 bases in between. Germline CDR1 is SGHTA and CDR2 is FQGTGA. This CDR3 is CASSLTPRTDTQYF. In DNA form, the CDR3 reads TGTGCCAGCAGCTTAACCCCGCGCACAGATACGCAGTATTTT.

Worth noting for this clonotype: A read error may account for a junction end that differs from germline. V usage is TRBV5-1 and J usage is TRBJ2-7; 7 bases fit TRBD1. This CDR3 is built from 14 residues. In germline, CDR1 is SGHRS, CDR2 YFSETQ. This CDR3 is CASSFGQARYEHYF. CDR3 DNA sequence: TGCGCCAGCAGCTTTGGACAGGCTCGCTACGAGCATTACTTC.

This chain joins TRBV12-3 or TRBV12-4 and TRBJ2-7; D ambiguous. The CDR3 extends over 14 amino acids. V lost 1 base and J 2 bases, leaving 9 bases between the germline ends. The CDR3 loop reads CASSLVWSAYEQYF. The CDR3 nucleotides are TGTGCCAGCAGTTTAGTTTGGAGTGCCTACGAGCAGTACTTC.

This clonotype has at least ten counts. CDR3 DNA: TGTGCCAGCAGCTTAGCCTCAGGCGGGTCGACCTACGAGCAGTACTTC. Translation gives CASSLASGGSTYEQYF. The genes are TRBV7-2 and TRBJ2-7; tentatively, D is TRBD2 (5 bases). CDR1 and CDR2 from the germline V gene are SGHTA and FQGNSA. The CDR3 runs to 16 residues. V shed 0 bases and J shed 2 bases, with 14 bases lying between them.

This chain links TRBV5-1 with TRBJ1-2, with 9 positions matching TRBD1. The germline gives CDR1 SGHRS, CDR2 YFSETQ. J was trimmed by 5 bases and V by 2 bases; bases with no gene match: 4. The CDR3 totals 14 residues. The CDR3 sequence is CASSFGDRAYGYTF. The CDR3 bases are TGCGCCAGCAGCTTTGGGGACAGGGCATATGGCTACACCTTC.

This clonotype showed up just a few times. This chain joins TRBV27 and TRBJ2-1; D remains unclear. The CDR3 has 15 amino acids. From germline, CDR1 is MNHEY and CDR2 SMNVEV (reference sequence). V lost 8 bases and J 3 bases, leaving 17 bases between the germline ends. The CDR3 sequence is CASGLGWGRYNEQFF. CDR3 in DNA: TGTGCCAGCGGCCTGGGGTGGGGTCGCTACAATGAGCAGTTCTTC.

The table lists this clonotype with many counts. The chain uses TRBV12-3 or TRBV12-4 and TRBJ2-3; possible D gene TRBD2, 5 bases. CDR3 size: 14 residues. With 1 base removed from V and 4 bases from J, the gap between germline ends came to 9 bases. CDR3 nucleotides: TGTGCCAGCAGTTTAGGAGGGTCCGCAGATACGCAGTATTTT. It is translated as CASSLGGSADTQYF.

This clonotype was observed many times. This chain joins TRBV20-1 and TRBJ2-7; the D gene is possibly TRBD1 (5 bases). CDR3 length: 11 residues. The germline V gene encodes CDR1 DFQATT and CDR2 SNEGSKA (reference sequence). Trimming stripped 4 bases from V and 9 bases from J, with 13 bases between. The CDR3: CSAIDSRRQYF. The CDR3 DNA reads as TGCAGTGCTATAGACAGCAGAAGGCAGTACTTC.

The table lists this clonotype with many counts. A junction end diverges from the germline sequence, so it may reflect a read error. V is TRBV5-1 and J is TRBJ2-5; no reliable D call. The length of the CDR3 is 11 residues. Per germline, CDR1 SGHRS and CDR2 YFSETQ. CDR3 protein: CASRLAETQYF. CDR3 in DNA: TGCGCCAGCAGATTGGCGGAGACCCAGTACTTC.

This sequence joins TRBV10-3 and TRBJ2-5; TRBD1 might be the D (5 bases). CDR1 and CDR2 from the germline V gene are ENHRY and SYGVKD. The CDR3 runs 16 residues. Deletions cut 0 bases from V and 6 bases from J, with 17 bases between. CDR3 nucleotides: TGTGCCATCAGTGAGTCAACAGGCAGGCCGCCCAAGACCCAGTACTTC. Encoded protein: CAISESTGRPPKTQYF.

V and J are TRBV12-3 or TRBV12-4 and TRBJ1-6, with a tentative D call TRBD1 (6 bases). The V and J ends lost 6 bases and 8 bases respectively, with 14 bases between them. CDR3 size: 14 residues. The CDR3 protein is CASSRTGLDSPLHF. The CDR3 nucleotides are TGTGCCAGCAGCAGAACAGGGCTGGATTCACCCCTCCACTTT.

The genes are TRBV29-1 and TRBJ2-1; D call uncertain. CDR1 and CDR2 (germline): SQVTM, ANQGSEA. The V and J ends lost 1 base and 13 bases respectively, with 20 bases between them. This CDR3 is 14 amino acids long. The CDR3, as DNA: TGCAGCGTTGAAGTTCAACGGTCAATGGCCTCCCAGTTCTTC. Translating gives CSVEVQRSMASQFF.